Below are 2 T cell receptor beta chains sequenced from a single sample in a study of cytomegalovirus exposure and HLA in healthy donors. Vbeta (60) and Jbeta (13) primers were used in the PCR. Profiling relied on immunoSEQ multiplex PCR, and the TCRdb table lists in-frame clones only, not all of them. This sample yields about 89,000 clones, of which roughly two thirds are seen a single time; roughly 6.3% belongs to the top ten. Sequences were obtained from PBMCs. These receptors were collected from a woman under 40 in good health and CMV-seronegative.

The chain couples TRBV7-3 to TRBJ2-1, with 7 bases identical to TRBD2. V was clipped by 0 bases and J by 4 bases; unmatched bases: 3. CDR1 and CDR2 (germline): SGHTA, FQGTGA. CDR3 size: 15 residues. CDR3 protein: CASSLTASGYNEQFF. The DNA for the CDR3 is TGTGCCAGCAGCTTAACTGCTAGCGGTTACAATGAGCAGTTCTTC.

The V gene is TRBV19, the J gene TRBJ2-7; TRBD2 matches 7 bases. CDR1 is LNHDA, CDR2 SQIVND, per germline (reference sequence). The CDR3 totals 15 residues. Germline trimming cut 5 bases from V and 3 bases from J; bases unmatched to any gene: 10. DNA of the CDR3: TGTGCCAGTAGTGAGGCGGGAGCAGGTTACTACGAGCAGTACTTC. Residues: CASSEAGAGYYEQYF.